One and the same sample provided the 28 T cell receptor beta chains below, sequenced in a study of cytomegalovirus exposure and HLA in healthy donors. The PCR was carried out with 60 Vbeta primers and 13 Jbeta primers. Produced via immunoSEQ multiplex PCR; TCRdb's table is partial and in-frame only. The sample records 85,000 to 130,000 clones, approximately 79% being singletons. What was sequenced was PBMCs. The receptors derive from a man between 60 and 70 years old in good health and CMV-seronegative.

The chain uses TRBV14 and TRBJ2-5; TRBD2 agrees at 11 bases. CDR1 is SGHDN and CDR2 is FVKESK in the germline V gene. The CDR3 extends over 16 amino acids. V was pared by 4 bases and J by 5 bases, with 9 bases of the junction left unmatched. CDR3 in DNA: TGTGCCAGCAGCCCGAAAATAGCGGGGGGGCGTGAGACCCAGTACTTC. Its protein is CASSPKIAGGRETQYF.

This clone appeared a few times. The chain joins TRBV5-6 to TRBJ1-5; D possibly corresponds to TRBD1 (6 bases). CDR1 and CDR2 from the germline V gene are SGHDT and YYEEEE. Trimming left V 4 bases short and J 4 bases short, with 15 bases between. The CDR3 is made up of 15 amino acids. The DNA for the CDR3 is TGTGCCAGCAGCATGGGGGGGCTGGGAAATCAGCCCCAGCATTTT. Its translation: CASSMGGLGNQPQHF.

This clone came up once. This chain links TRBV27 with TRBJ1-1; 9 bases line up with TRBD1. Germline V CDR1 and CDR2: MNHEY, SMNVEV (reference sequence). This CDR3 contains 14 residues. Trimming cost V 6 bases and J 2 bases; bases outside gene matches: 4. CDR3 protein: CASRGTGINTEAFF. DNA of the CDR3: TGTGCCAGCAGGGGGACAGGGATTAACACTGAAGCTTTCTTT.

This clone came up a few times. The chain joins TRBV4-3 to TRBJ2-5, with a weak D call TRBD2 (5 bases). The CDR3 loop spans 20 amino acids. Germline loops: CDR1 LGHNA, CDR2 YSLEER. The V end was cut by 4 bases, the J end by 4 bases, with 31 bases between. The CDR3 region is CASSPNAGPGYISKRETQYF. The CDR3 DNA follows: TGCGCCAGCAGCCCCAACGCCGGCCCGGGGTACATATCCAAAAGAGAGACCCAGTACTTC.

The chain couples TRBV19 to TRBJ1-5; D is possibly TRBD1 (5 bases). CDR3 length: 16 amino acids. V was shortened by 2 bases and J by 6 bases, with 17 bases between the two germline ends. The germline gives CDR1 LNHDA, CDR2 SQIVND (reference sequence). The CDR3 spells CASSIPRRNTGQPQHF. As DNA, the CDR3 is TGTGCCAGTAGTATACCGAGACGGAACACAGGTCAGCCCCAGCATTTT.

The V gene is TRBV5-5, the J gene TRBJ1-1; D is ambiguous. The V end lost 5 bases, the J end lost 2 bases, and 10 bases lay between the germline ends. This CDR3 comprises 13 residues. Germline lookup yields CDR1 SGHKS and CDR2 YYEKEE (reference sequence). The CDR3 region is CASRWTLNTEAFF. As DNA, the CDR3 is TGTGCCAGCAGATGGACTTTAAACACTGAAGCTTTCTTT.

The rearrangement links TRBV27 to TRBJ1-1; D ambiguous. The CDR3 contains 13 residues. Germline V lookup: CDR1 MNHEY, CDR2 SMNVEV (reference sequence). The V gene lost 9 bases and the J gene lost 4 bases, with 15 bases spanning the gap. CDR3 in amino acids: CASRREGPTEAFF. CDR3 nucleotide sequence: TGTGCCAGTAGGCGCGAGGGCCCCACTGAAGCTTTCTTT.

The chain combines TRBV4-2 with TRBJ1-2; possibly TRBD1 for D (5 bases). Germline V CDR1 and CDR2: LGHNA, YNFKEQ. This CDR3 has 15 residues. With 7 bases removed from V and 2 bases from J, the gap between germline ends came to 17 bases. The CDR3 reads CASTQGQVENYGYTF. The CDR3 DNA reads as TGTGCCAGCACCCAGGGTCAGGTAGAGAACTATGGCTACACCTTC.

This sequence joins TRBV21-1 and TRBJ2-3; the DNA was not used to check the table's D call, TRBD1. TRBV21-1 represents a pseudogene. The CDR3 extends over 16 amino acids. CDR3 sequence (DNA): TGTGCCAGCAGCCCCCACGGCAGGGGGCGAGGAGATACGCAGTATTTT. Translated: CASSPHGRGRGDTQYF.

The V and J genes are TRBV5-1 and TRBJ2-3; 9 nucleotides agree with TRBD2. Germline trimming cut 4 bases from V and 9 bases from J; bases unmatched to any gene: 6. The CDR3 has 13 residues. Germline V gene lookup returns CDR1 SGHRS and CDR2 YFSETQ. CDR3 nucleotides: TGCGCCAGCAGCCGTCTAGCGGGGTCAACGCAGTATTTT. Its translation: CASSRLAGSTQYF. Supplemented by reference TRBV5-1 and TRBJ2-3, the full variable domain reads KAGVTQTPRYLIKTRGQQVTLSCSPISGHRSVSWYQQTPGQGLQFLFEYFSETQRNKGNFPGRFSGRQFSNSRSEMNVSTLELGDSALYLCASSRLAGSTQYFGPGTRLTVL.

CDR3 loop: CASSVEDNFSPLHF. The CDR3, as DNA: TGTGCCAGCAGCGTAGAGGACAACTTTTCACCCCTCCACTTT. The J gene is TRBJ1-6, the V gene TRBV9, with D perhaps TRBD1 (5 bases). CDR1 and CDR2 (germline): SGDLS, YYNGEE. The V end lost 0 bases, the J end lost 9 bases, and 10 bases lay between the germline ends. This CDR3 comprises 14 residues.

This clone was detected a few times. This chain joins TRBV5-1 and TRBJ1-6; no clear D. V was cut by 4 bases and J by 4 bases, with 9 bases left in between. CDR1 is SGHRS, CDR2 YFSETQ, per germline. This CDR3 comprises 14 residues. The CDR3 DNA follows: TGCGCCAGCAGCCTACAGCCGTATAATTCACCCCTCCACTTT. As protein: CASSLQPYNSPLHF.

This rearrangement joins TRBV18 to TRBJ2-7; 11 positions agree with TRBD1. Trimming took 6 bases from V and 2 from J; bases not matched to a gene: 12. The CDR3 consists of 17 residues. The germline V gene has CDR1 KGHSH and CDR2 LQKENI. CDR3: CASSPGGTGGIAYEQYV. The CDR3 DNA sequence: TGTGCCAGCTCCCCGGGGGGGACAGGGGGGATCGCCTACGAGCAGTACGTC.

The CDR3 nucleotides are TGTGCCAGCAGCTCCCCGGGACAGGGGAACACTGAAGCTTTCTTT. It encodes CASSSPGQGNTEAFF. This chain joins TRBV11-2 and TRBJ1-1; TRBD1 matches at 9 bases. CDR3 length: 15 amino acids. Germline CDR1 reads SGHAT; CDR2 reads FQNNGV. Trimming at V came to 4 bases and at J to 1 base, leaving 4 bases not matched to a gene.

V gene TRBV7-2 combines with J gene TRBJ2-3; D is possibly TRBD1 (5 bases). This CDR3 comprises 14 residues. V was clipped by 5 bases and J by 0 bases, with 9 bases between them. Per the germline V gene, CDR1 is SGHTA and CDR2 is FQGNSA. The chain's CDR3 is CASSRTSSTDTQYF. The CDR3 DNA follows: TGTGCCAGCAGCCGGACAAGTAGCACAGATACGCAGTATTTT. Full variable domain (outside the CDR3, taken from reference TRBV7-2 and TRBJ2-3): GAGVSQSPSNKVTEKGKDVELRCDPISGHTALYWYRQSLGQGLEFLIYFQGNSAPDKSGLPSDRFSAERTGGSVSTLTIQRTQQEDSAVYLCASSRTSSTDTQYFGPGTRLTVL.

The chain employs TRBV28 and TRBJ2-2; TRBD1 matches 8 bases. This CDR3 has 13 residues. V trimming: 8 bases; J trimming: 5 bases; junction bases outside the gene matches: 4. Germline loops: CDR1 MDHEN, CDR2 SYDVKM. The CDR3 reads CASLGQVTGELFF. For the CDR3, the DNA is TGTGCCAGCTTGGGACAGGTAACCGGGGAGCTGTTTTTT.

V and J are TRBV6-4 and TRBJ2-3, with TRBD2 matching 7 bases. The CDR3 is made up of 16 amino acids. J was trimmed by 7 bases and V by 2 bases; bases with no gene match: 12. Germline V gives CDR1 MRHNA, CDR2 SNTAGT. In DNA, the CDR3 is TGTGCCAGCAGTGACGCGGGGGACCCCTGGATTAATACGCAGTATTTT. It is translated as CASSDAGDPWINTQYF.

The rearrangement uses TRBV28 and TRBJ1-5; 8 positions agree with TRBD1. Germline CDR1 reads MDHEN; CDR2 reads SYDVKM. The CDR3 consists of 16 residues. Trimming took 2 bases from V and 5 from J; bases not matched to a gene: 8. This CDR3 reads CASSLGKDRDDQPQHF. The DNA for the CDR3 is TGTGCCAGCAGTTTAGGGAAGGACAGGGACGATCAGCCCCAGCATTTT.

This chain uses TRBV30 with TRBJ1-2; TRBD1 aligns across 7 bases. Germline V gene data show CDR1 as GTSNPN and CDR2 as SVGIG (reference sequence). Trimming took 2 bases from V and 7 from J; bases not matched to a gene: 10. The length of the CDR3 is 14 residues. DNA for the CDR3: TGTGCCTGGAGTCGAGACAGGGCGTTTCCTGGCTACACCTTC. Amino acid sequence: CAWSRDRAFPGYTF.

The V call is TRBV11-3, the J call TRBJ2-2; D may be TRBD1 (6 bases). The germline V gene encodes CDR1 SGHNT and CDR2 YENEEA. V lost 5 bases and J lost 1, with 14 bases in between. The CDR3 covers 16 residues. The CDR3 loop reads CASSAPGHLNTGELFF. The CDR3 nucleotides read TGTGCCAGCAGCGCCCCGGGACATTTGAACACCGGGGAGCTGTTTTTT.

V usage is TRBV5-8 and J usage is TRBJ1-4; D is unresolved. Between the trimmed V and J ends, which lost 7 bases and 8 bases, there was a span of 21 bases. The CDR3 spans 15 residues. The germline V gene has CDR1 SGHTS and CDR2 YDEGEE. The CDR3 reads CASGKEGRVGEKLFF. CDR3 in DNA: TGTGCCAGCGGCAAGGAAGGGAGGGTAGGCGAAAAACTGTTTTTT. The full variable domain, with the rest looked up from reference TRBV5-8 and TRBJ1-4, is EAGVTQSPTHLIKTRGQQATLRCSPISGHTSVYWYQQALGLGLQFLLWYDEGEERNRGNFPPRFSGRQFPNYSSELNVNALELEDSALYLCASGKEGRVGEKLFFGSGTQLSVL.

V usage is TRBV2 and J usage is TRBJ1-6; D is possibly TRBD1 (5 bases). The CDR3 runs to 14 residues. From germline, CDR1 is SNHLY and CDR2 FYNNEI. Between the trimmed V and J ends, which lost 0 bases and 11 bases, there was a span of 11 bases. This CDR3 reads CASSEALRVPPLHF. The CDR3 region has the DNA TGTGCCAGCAGTGAAGCTCTCAGGGTCCCACCCCTCCACTTT.

The chain has TRBV18 and TRBJ2-3; D remains ambiguous. The CDR3 extends over 13 amino acids. The V gene lost 5 bases and the J gene lost 1 base, with 7 bases spanning the gap. Germline assignment: CDR1 KGHSH and CDR2 LQKENI. The CDR3 DNA reads TGTGCCAGCTCAGCCCAGGGCACAGATACGCAGTATTTT. It yields the protein CASSAQGTDTQYF.

The chain combines TRBV5-1 with TRBJ2-5, with 10 bases that match TRBD2. This CDR3 contains 17 residues. The germline CDR1 and CDR2 sequences are SGHRS and YFSETQ. V lost 4 bases, J lost 2 bases, and 11 bases stayed unmatched. The CDR3 region is CASSMGGTSATQETQYF. Here the CDR3 DNA reads TGCGCCAGCAGCATGGGCGGGACTAGCGCGACGCAAGAGACCCAGTACTTC.

Here the CDR3 reads CASSVLTSRRGETQYF. DNA for the CDR3: TGTGCCAGCAGCGTCCTGACTAGCCGACGGGGAGAGACCCAGTACTTC. The rearrangement uses TRBV7-6 and TRBJ2-5; 7 bases match TRBD2. V dropped 5 bases and J dropped 4; count of bases not matched to a gene: 13. This CDR3 is built from 16 residues. Germline CDR1 is SGHVS and CDR2 is FNYEAQ.

The chain is built from TRBV5-1 and TRBJ2-5; TRBD1 aligns across 9 bases. TRBJ2-7 matches the DNA end more closely, so the J call is doubtful. There are 17 residues in the CDR3. Germline V gene sequence: CDR1 SGHRS, CDR2 YFSETQ. The CDR3 sequence: CASSFTGGAYAAYEQYF. The CDR3, as DNA: TGCGCCAGCAGCTTTACAGGGGGCGCTTACGCGGCTTACGAGCAGTACTTC.

This clone turned up a few times. The chain is built from TRBV4-3 and TRBJ1-2; D possibly corresponds to TRBD1 (5 bases). Deletions cut 0 bases from V and 2 bases from J, with 7 bases between. Germline V lookup: CDR1 LGHNA, CDR2 YSLEER. The CDR3 is 14 amino acids. CDR3 nucleotide sequence: TGCGCCAGCAGCCAAGAAAGGGGCAACTATGGCTACACCTTC. It encodes CASSQERGNYGYTF.

V is TRBV25-1 and J is TRBJ2-1; the D is unclear. The CDR3 covers 13 residues. Germline V lookup: CDR1 MGHDK, CDR2 SYGVNS. Trimming shortened V by 1 base and J by 9 bases, and 10 bases separated the two germline ends. CDR3 coding DNA: TGTGCCAGCAGTGAATCGCCGCCGCGTGAGCAGTTCTTC. It is translated as CASSESPPREQFF.